The present T cell receptor (beta chain) was sequenced within a study of a mutant IDH1 vaccine in newly diagnosed glioma. Across the whole study: Radiotherapy alone preceded vaccination by 4-6 weeks; alternatively, vaccination started with temozolomide cycles.

Trimming left V 8 bases short and J 2 bases short, with 12 bases between. The CDR3 runs 13 residues. In germline, CDR1 is MNHNS, CDR2 SASEGT. Note on this clone: Its antigen remains unknown.

TCRdb keeps only in-frame clones here, not all; method: immunoSEQ multiplex PCR. The table includes about 25,000 clones, less than 85% detected once. The time point here: week 11, during vaccination. The vaccine gave 300 ug of a 20-mer mutant IDH1 peptide subcutaneously per dose. Study-wide results and limits: Detectable vaccine-induced immune responses arose in approximately 93% of patients.

The receptor's source is a man aged 18 to 29 with glioma. Some clones in this sample may be carry-over from other donors' samples. Sample: peripheral blood mononuclear cells (PBMCs), taken from a glioma patient whose treatment included an IDH1 peptide vaccine. The chain has TRBV6-1 and TRBJ1-1; D remains ambiguous. In DNA form, the CDR3 reads TGTGCCAGCGAGGTTGAGAGAAACACTGAAGCTTTCTTT. As protein: CASEVERNTEAFF.